This T cell receptor (beta chain) was retrieved from a study of CD8 T cells in ankylosing spondylitis. Points from the study as a whole: CD8+ cells made up the disease-linked clones, which were relatively rare in peripheral blood. A motif in TCR beta, a set of under ten highly homologous variants, appeared characteristic of ankylosing spondylitis blood. Several of the motif variants were reported before in synovial fluid and blood from reactive arthritis. According to the report, clones linked to the disease were significantly enriched in matched synovial fluid samples taken from ankylosing spondylitis patients.

One entry per CDR3 protein, called by TCRdb with MiXCR from the 5' RACE reads. The sample yields 450,000 or so distinct CDR3 sequences, 20% to 30% seen once. This CDR3 has 14 amino acids. Per germline, CDR1 MNHNS and CDR2 SASEGT. Unmatched junction bases numbered 4, after V lost 2 bases and J lost 4 bases. The table lists this clonotype with a count of one. As yet, its antigen is unknown. Sequencing used blood, either unsorted or a sorted T cell fraction (not recorded which). The chain recombines TRBV6-1 with TRBJ2-7; 8 positions agree with TRBD2. The clonotype was recovered from a male donor with ankylosing spondylitis. CDR3 coding DNA: TGTGCCAGCAGTGAATGGGCTAGCGGGTACGAGCAGTACTTC. Protein product: CASSEWASGYEQYF.